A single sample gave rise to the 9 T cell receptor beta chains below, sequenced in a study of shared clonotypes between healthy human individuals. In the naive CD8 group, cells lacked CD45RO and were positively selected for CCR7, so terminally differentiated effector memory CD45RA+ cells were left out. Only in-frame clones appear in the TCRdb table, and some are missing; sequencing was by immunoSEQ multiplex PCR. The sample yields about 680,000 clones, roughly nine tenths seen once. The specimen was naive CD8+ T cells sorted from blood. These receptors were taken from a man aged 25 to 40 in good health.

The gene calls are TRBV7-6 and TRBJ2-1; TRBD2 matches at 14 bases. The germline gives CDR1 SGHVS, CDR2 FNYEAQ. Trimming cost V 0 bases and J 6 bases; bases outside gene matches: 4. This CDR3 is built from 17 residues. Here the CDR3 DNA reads TGTGCCAGCAGCTTAGCGCCGGGACTAGCGGGAGCCAATGAGCAGTTCTTC. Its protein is CASSLAPGLAGANEQFF. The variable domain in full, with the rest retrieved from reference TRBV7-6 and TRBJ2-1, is GAGVSQSPRYKVTKRGQDVALRCDPISGHVSLYWYRQALGQGPEFLTYFNYEAQQDKSGLPNDRFSAERPEGSISTLTIQRTEQRDSAMYRCASSLAPGLAGANEQFFGPGTRLTVL.

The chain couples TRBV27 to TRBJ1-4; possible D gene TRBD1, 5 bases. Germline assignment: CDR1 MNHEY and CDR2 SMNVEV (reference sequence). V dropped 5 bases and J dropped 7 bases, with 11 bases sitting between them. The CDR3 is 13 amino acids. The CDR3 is CASSKNGGEKLFF. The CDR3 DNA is TGTGCCAGCAGTAAAAATGGGGGTGAAAAACTGTTTTTT.

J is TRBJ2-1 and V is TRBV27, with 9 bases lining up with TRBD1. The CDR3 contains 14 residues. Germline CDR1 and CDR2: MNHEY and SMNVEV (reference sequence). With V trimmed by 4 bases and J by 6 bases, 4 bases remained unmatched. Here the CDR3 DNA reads TGTGCCAGCAGTTCCAGACAGGGGGGCAATGAGCAGTTCTTC. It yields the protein CASSSRQGGNEQFF.

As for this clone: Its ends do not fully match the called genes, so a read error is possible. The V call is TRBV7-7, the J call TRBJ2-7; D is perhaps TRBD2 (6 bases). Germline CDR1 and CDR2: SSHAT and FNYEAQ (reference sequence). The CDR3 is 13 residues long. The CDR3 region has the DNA TGTGCTAGCAGCTTGAGACTAGGCGACGAGCAGTACTTC. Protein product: CASSLRLGDEQYF.

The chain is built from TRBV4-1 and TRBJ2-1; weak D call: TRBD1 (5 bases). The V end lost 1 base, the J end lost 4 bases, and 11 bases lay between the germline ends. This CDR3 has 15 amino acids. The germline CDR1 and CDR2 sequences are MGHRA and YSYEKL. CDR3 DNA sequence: TGCGCCAGCAGCCAAGTAGGCCAGGGATACAATGAGCAGTTCTTC. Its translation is CASSQVGQGYNEQFF.

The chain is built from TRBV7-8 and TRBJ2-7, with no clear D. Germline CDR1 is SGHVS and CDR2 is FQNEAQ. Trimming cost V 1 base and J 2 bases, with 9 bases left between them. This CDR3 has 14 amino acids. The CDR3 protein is CASSLGSITYEQYF. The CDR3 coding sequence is TGTGCCAGCAGCTTAGGGTCAATCACCTACGAGCAGTACTTC.

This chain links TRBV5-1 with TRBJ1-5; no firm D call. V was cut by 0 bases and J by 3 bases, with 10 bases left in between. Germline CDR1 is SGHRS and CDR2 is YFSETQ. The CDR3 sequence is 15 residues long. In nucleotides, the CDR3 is TGCGCCAGCAGCTTGGAGGGAACTGACAATCAGCCCCAGCATTTT. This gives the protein CASSLEGTDNQPQHF. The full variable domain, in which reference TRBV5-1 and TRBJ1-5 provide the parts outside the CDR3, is KAGVTQTPRYLIKTRGQQVTLSCSPISGHRSVSWYQQTPGQGLQFLFEYFSETQRNKGNFPGRFSGRQFSNSRSEMNVSTLELGDSALYLCASSLEGTDNQPQHFGDGTRLSIL.

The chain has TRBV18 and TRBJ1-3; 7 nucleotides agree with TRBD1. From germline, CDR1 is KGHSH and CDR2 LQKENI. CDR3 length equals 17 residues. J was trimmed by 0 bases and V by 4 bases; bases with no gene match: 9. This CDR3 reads CASSREGGPSSGNTIYF. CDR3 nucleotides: TGTGCCAGCTCACGGGAAGGGGGCCCTAGCTCTGGAAACACCATATATTTT.

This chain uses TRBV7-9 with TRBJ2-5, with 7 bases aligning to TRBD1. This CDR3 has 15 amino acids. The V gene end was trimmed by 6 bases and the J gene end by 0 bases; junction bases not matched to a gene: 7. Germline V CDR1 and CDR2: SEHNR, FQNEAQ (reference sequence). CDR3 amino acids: CASSSETGNQETQYF. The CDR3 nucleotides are TGTGCCAGCAGTTCTGAGACAGGGAACCAAGAGACCCAGTACTTC.